These T cell receptor beta chains were read from a single sample in a study of shared clonotypes between healthy human individuals. Profiling relied on immunoSEQ multiplex PCR, and the TCRdb table lists in-frame clones only, not all of them. Of 2,500,000 or so clones listed, around 92% were seen once; the top ten hold approximately 0.4%. The sequenced material came from naive CD4+ T cells from PBMCs. All receptors come from a man between 18 and 29 years old in good health. Some clones in this sample may be carry-over from other donors' samples. Both conserved end residues are part of each CDR3. A D gene is named only where the DNA matches it firmly. Size is stated for part of the rows, as once, few or many counts, or as a class when the clone is expanded.

abundance	d_gene	j_gene	v_gene	CDR3aa	CDR3nt
-	TRBD2	TRBJ2-7	TRBV7-9	CASSLRGGSGGEQYF	TGTGCCAGCAGCTTACGGGGAGGGAGTGGAGGAGAGCAGTACTTC
-	-	TRBJ1-1	TRBV6-5	CASSYWGTEAFF	TGTGCCAGCAGTTACTGGGGTACTGAAGCTTTCTTT
once	-	TRBJ2-3	TRBV2	CASSELGAQSTDTQYF	TGTGCCAGCAGTGAATTGGGGGCGCAGAGCACAGATACGCAGTATTTT
few	-	TRBJ1-2	TRBV28	CASNRIANYGYTF	TGTGCCAGCAATCGGATAGCCAACTATGGCTACACCTTC
-	-	TRBJ2-3	TRBV18	CASSPPVADTQYF	TGTGCCAGCTCACCACCGGTGGCAGATACGCAGTATTTT
-	-	TRBJ2-7	TRBV2	CASSVDGSAYEQYF	TGTGCCAGCAGTGTTGACGGATCTGCCTACGAGCAGTACTTC
-	-	TRBJ2-7	TRBV6-5	CASRRTPATYEQYF	TGTGCCAGTAGGAGGACACCGGCCACCTACGAGCAGTACTTC
-	-	TRBJ2-7	TRBV14	CASSRTRDSHEQYF	TGTGCCAGCAGCCGGACCCGGGACTCCCACGAGCAGTACTTC
-	-	TRBJ2-7	TRBV9	CASSAGTDYEQYF	TGTGCCAGCAGCGCCGGGACGGACTACGAGCAGTACTTC
-	-	TRBJ1-2	TRBV25-1	CASSEIHRAGSYTF	TGTGCCAGCAGTGAAATTCACAGGGCGGGGAGCTACACCTTC
-	-	TRBJ2-5	TRBV5-1	CASQMAGKYQETQYF	TGCGCCAGCCAAATGGCGGGAAAGTACCAAGAGACCCAGTACTTC
-	-	TRBJ2-1	TRBV6-1	CASSETNSNEQFF	TGTGCCAGCAGCGAGACTAACTCTAATGAGCAGTTCTTC
-	-	TRBJ2-1	TRBV27	CASAVLGRKGQFF	TGTGCCAGCGCAGTTCTAGGTAGAAAGGGGCAGTTCTTC
-	-	TRBJ1-2	TRBV5-4	CAILKRGDNPPAGYTF	TGTGCCATTCTCAAGCGAGGTGATAACCCTCCCGCTGGCTACACCTTC
-	-	TRBJ2-2	TRBV5-1	CASSPGGVNTGELFF	TGCGCCAGCAGCCCCGGCGGGGTGAACACCGGGGAGCTGTTTTTT
-	-	TRBJ2-7	TRBV5-6	CASSRPNDLSYGQYF	TGTGCCAGCAGCCGGCCGAACGACCTATCCTACGGGCAGTACTTC
few	TRBD2	TRBJ2-2	TRBV10-2	CASSGTSTGELFF	TGCGCCAGCAGTGGGACTAGTACCGGGGAGCTGTTTTTT
-	TRBD1	TRBJ2-7	TRBV28	CASSQQGATYEQYF	TGTGCCAGCAGTCAACAGGGGGCAACCTACGAGCAGTACTTC
-	TRBD2	TRBJ2-5	TRBV7-8	CASSPRRSGREETQYF	TGTGCCAGCAGCCCGCGGAGGAGCGGGAGGGAAGAGACCCAGTACTTC
-	-	TRBJ2-3	TRBV5-8	CASSPYGGQGRTDTQYF	TGTGCCAGCAGCCCATATGGGGGGCAGGGACGCACAGATACGCAGTATTTT
-	-	TRBJ2-1	TRBV4-1	CASSYGETNAYNEQFF	TGCGCCAGCAGCTATGGGGAGACAAACGCCTACAATGAGCAGTTCTTC
-	-	TRBJ2-2	TRBV7-3	CASSLGINTGELFF	TGTGCCAGCAGCTTAGGGATAAACACCGGGGAGCTGTTTTTT
-	-	TRBJ1-3	TRBV5-1	CASSLDQGSSGNTIYF	TGCGCCAGCAGCTTGGATCAGGGGAGCTCTGGAAACACCATATATTTT
-	-	TRBJ2-1	TRBV29-1	CSVQKGSSYNEQFF	TGCAGCGTTCAAAAAGGGAGCTCCTACAATGAGCAGTTCTTC
-	-	TRBJ1-2	TRBV11-2	CASSHIRGRKGQYGYTF	TGTGCCAGCAGCCACATACGGGGAAGGAAAGGTCAATATGGCTACACCTTC
-	TRBD2	TRBJ2-3	TRBV19	CASSPGLAGSTDTQYF	TGTGCCAGTAGCCCGGGACTAGCTGGGAGCACAGATACGCAGTATTTT
-	-	TRBJ1-3	TRBV28	CASSPAKGTGNTIYF	TGTGCCAGCAGTCCGGCGAAGGGAACAGGAAACACCATATATTTT
-	-	TRBJ2-7	TRBV9	CASSVRVSQAYEQYF	TGTGCCAGCAGCGTACGTGTCAGCCAGGCCTACGAGCAGTACTTC
-	-	TRBJ1-2	TRBV4-2	CASSQSNYGYTF	TGTGCCAGCAGCCAATCTAACTATGGCTACACCTTC
once	-	TRBJ1-1	TRBV11-1	CASSRPVGTEAFF	TGTGCCAGCAGCCGACCGGTCGGTACTGAAGCTTTCTTT
-	TRBD1	TRBJ1-1	TRBV28	CASRSGGASTEAFF	TGTGCCAGCAGGTCAGGGGGCGCGAGCACTGAAGCTTTCTTT
-	-	TRBJ2-3	TRBV28	CASSFSGSVPDTQYF	TGTGCCAGCAGTTTTTCAGGGTCTGTCCCAGATACGCAGTATTTT
-	-	TRBJ2-1	TRBV6-1	CASSVDYNEQFF	TGTGCCAGCAGCGTGGACTACAATGAGCAGTTCTTC
-	-	TRBJ2-7	TRBV5-1	CASSPGLGVTYEQYF	TGCGCCAGCAGCCCCGGTTTGGGGGTTACCTACGAGCAGTACTTC
few	-	TRBJ1-1	TRBV11-2	CASSFARNTEAFF	TGTGCCAGCAGCTTTGCCCGGAACACTGAAGCTTTCTTT
-	-	TRBJ1-1	TRBV4-2	CASSQDVVASEAFF	TGTGCCAGCAGCCAAGACGTGGTCGCAAGTGAAGCTTTCTTT
few	TRBD1	TRBJ1-1	TRBV18	CASSRSPGQDGTEAFF	TGTGCCAGCTCACGGTCCCCGGGACAGGATGGAACTGAAGCTTTCTTT
-	-	TRBJ2-7	TRBV29-1	CSVNAGYEQYF	TGCAGCGTAAACGCCGGTTACGAGCAGTACTTC
-	TRBD1	TRBJ1-4	TRBV5-4	CASSQQGTDEKLFF	TGTGCCAGCAGCCAACAGGGGACGGATGAAAAACTGTTTTTT
-	-	TRBJ1-2	TRBV6-5	CASSYSIRAGGYTF	TGTGCCAGCAGTTACTCGATCAGGGCCGGGGGCTACACCTTC
once	-	TRBJ2-7	TRBV7-8	CASSPRYEQYF	TGTGCCAGCAGCCCACGGTACGAGCAGTACTTC
once	-	TRBJ1-1	TRBV6-5	CASSYSSAGGGEAFF	TGTGCCAGCAGTTACTCGTCCGCCGGGGGCGGTGAAGCTTTCTTT
-	TRBD2	TRBJ2-7	TRBV10-1	CASSETSGNHEQYF	TGCGCCAGCAGTGAGACTAGCGGGAACCACGAGCAGTACTTC
once	TRBD2	TRBJ2-7	TRBV6-1	CASSEGTSGRVYEQYF	TGTGCCAGCAGTGAAGGGACTAGCGGGAGAGTCTACGAGCAGTACTTC
once	-	TRBJ1-3	TRBV21-1	CASSPPVGSSGNTIYF	TGTGCCAGCAGCCCACCGGTTGGCTCTTCTGGAAACACCATATATTTT
-	-	TRBJ2-7	TRBV27	CASSSTYEQYF	TGTGCCAGCAGTTCAACCTACGAGCAGTACTTC